The following is a T cell receptor beta chain sequence with its context. Antigen: not known. Method: immunoSEQ multiplex PCR; TCRdb's copy keeps in-frame clones and lacks some. The sample lists 5,000 to 8,000 clones; around 68% were seen once. The data originate from a study of CD8 T cell repertoires and HIV-1 epitope variants. For the study at large: Twenty-five autologous and known Gag and Nef epitope variant peptides each stimulated T cells separately. Study-wide points: About five clonotypes recognized Nef KF9, one HW9, none TAALDMSHF.

This TCR derives from a male donor with HIV. Sequencing input: cultured CD8+ T cells derived from PBMCs.

The DNA for the CDR3 is TGTGCCTGGAGTGTAGGCCCCCCATTAGATACCCTGCAAGAGACCCAGTACTTC. Amino acid sequence: CAWSVGPPLDTLQETQYF. This sequence joins TRBV30 and TRBJ2-5, with D unresolved. Germline assignment: CDR1 GTSNPN and CDR2 SVGIG (reference sequence). This CDR3 comprises 18 residues. V lost 0 bases, J lost 2 bases, and 22 bases lay in between. Based on the CDR3 plus reference TRBV30 and TRBJ2-5, the full variable domain is SQTIHQWPATLVQPVGSPLSLECTVEGTSNPNLYWYRQAAGRGLQLLFYSVGIGQISSEVPQNLSASRPQDRQFILSSKKLLLSDSGFYLCAWSVGPPLDTLQETQYFGPGTRLLVL.